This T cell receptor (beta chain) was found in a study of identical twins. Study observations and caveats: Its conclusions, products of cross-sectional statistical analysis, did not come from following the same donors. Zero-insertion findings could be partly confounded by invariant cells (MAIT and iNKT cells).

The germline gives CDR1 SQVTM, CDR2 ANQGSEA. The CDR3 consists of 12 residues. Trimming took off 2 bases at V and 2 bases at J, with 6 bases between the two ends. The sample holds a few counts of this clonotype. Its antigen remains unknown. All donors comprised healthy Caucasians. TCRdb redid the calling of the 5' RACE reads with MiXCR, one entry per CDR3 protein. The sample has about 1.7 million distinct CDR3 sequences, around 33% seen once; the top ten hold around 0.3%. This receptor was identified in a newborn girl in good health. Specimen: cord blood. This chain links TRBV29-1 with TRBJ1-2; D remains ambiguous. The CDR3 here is CSVENRNYGYTF. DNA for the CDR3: TGCAGCGTTGAAAATAGGAACTATGGCTACACCTTC.